This T cell receptor (beta chain) was found in a study of cytomegalovirus exposure and HLA in healthy donors. Study as a whole: Genotyping showed 70% to 90% of 300 to 450 donors falling in the Caucasian-associated ancestry cluster. Notes on the study in general: The only immune exposure information that was available was CMV serostatus.

The PCR contained 60 Vbeta and 13 Jbeta primers. Method: immunoSEQ multiplex PCR; TCRdb's copy keeps in-frame clones and lacks some. The table shows more than 150,000 clones, with more than 75% occurring only once. The CDR3 covers 14 residues. CDR1 is MNHNY and CDR2 is SVGAGI in the germline V gene (reference sequence). The trim removed 6 bases at V and 4 bases at J, leaving 8 bases unmatched. Points on this clone: Its antigen remains unknown.

The chain combines TRBV6-6 with TRBJ1-2; 7 bases line up with TRBD1. The sample taken for sequencing was PBMCs. The receptor's source is a girl younger than two in good health and CMV-seronegative. CDR3 amino acids: CASSYRDSFYGYTF. The DNA of the CDR3 is TGTGCCAGCAGCTACAGGGACAGCTTCTATGGCTACACCTTC.